This TCR beta chain is drawn from a study of CD8+CD57+ T cells in acquired aplastic anemia. CD8+CD57+ cell expansion had been shown by flow cytometry in patients chosen for sequencing. Overall study findings and caveats: Significance was not reached for CD8+ Simpson's diversity between patients and controls. Overlap between patients and controls comprised 25 to 30 CD8+ CDR3 sequences.

The germline V and J ends were trimmed by 7 bases and 3 bases, with 9 bases remaining between them. In germline, CDR1 is MNHEY, CDR2 SVGAGI. This CDR3 spans 13 amino acids. CDR3 and TCR beta VDJ profiling relied on genomic DNA as the template. TCRdb recomputed calls from the reads with MiXCR, one row per CDR3 protein. The table has 260,000 or so distinct CDR3 sequences, about 44% seen once. A remark on this clonotype: Its antigen is currently unknown.

V gene TRBV6-5 combines with J gene TRBJ2-2, with a weak D call TRBD2 (6 bases). Material for sequencing was sorted CD4+, CD8+, or CD8+CD57+ T cells (not recorded which) from PBMCs. The sequence came from a human donor with aplastic anemia. The CDR3 is CASTWGDTGELFF. CDR3 nucleotides: TGTGCCAGCACGTGGGGGGACACCGGGGAGCTGTTTTTT.